This T cell receptor beta chain originates from a study of response to subunit inactivated influenza vaccine. Germline V lookup: CDR1 DFQATT, CDR2 SNEGSKA (reference sequence). V lost 3 bases, J lost 2 bases, and 7 bases stayed unmatched. This CDR3 is 16 amino acids long. Study findings and constraints: Researchers suggested that each seasonal influenza vaccination recruits few new T cells.

TCRdb re-called the RT-PCR reads through MiXCR, storing one row per CDR3 protein. Of 650,000 to 800,000 distinct CDR3 sequences in the sample, 11% to 15% were seen once. This clonotype was picked up a small number of times. Its antigen remains unknown. The clonotype comes from a man aged 50-60 years who received an inactivated influenza vaccine. The V and J genes are TRBV20-1 and TRBJ1-6, with 7 positions matching TRBD1. The source material was PBMCs from blood, sampled around 15 days before vaccination. The CDR3 sequence: CSASNRGAAYNSPLHF. As DNA, the CDR3 is TGCAGTGCTAGCAACAGGGGCGCAGCCTATAATTCACCCCTCCACTTT.